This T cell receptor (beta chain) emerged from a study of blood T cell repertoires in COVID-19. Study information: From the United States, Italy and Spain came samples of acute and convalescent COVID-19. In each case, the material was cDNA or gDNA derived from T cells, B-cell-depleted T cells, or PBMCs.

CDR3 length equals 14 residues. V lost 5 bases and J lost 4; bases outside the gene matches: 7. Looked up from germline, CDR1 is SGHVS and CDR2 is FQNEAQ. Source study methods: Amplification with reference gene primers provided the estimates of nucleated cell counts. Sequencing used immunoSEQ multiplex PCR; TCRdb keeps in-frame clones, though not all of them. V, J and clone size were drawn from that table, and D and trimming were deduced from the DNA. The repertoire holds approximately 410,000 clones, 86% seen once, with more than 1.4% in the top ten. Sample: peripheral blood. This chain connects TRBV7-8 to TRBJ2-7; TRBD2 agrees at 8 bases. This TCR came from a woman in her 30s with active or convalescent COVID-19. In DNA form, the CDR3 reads TGTGCCAGCAGCCCGGGACTAGGCATGTACGAGCAGTACTTC. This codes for CASSPGLGMYEQYF.